These 16 T cell receptor beta chains share one sample of origin, sequenced in a study of shared clonotypes between healthy human individuals. Profiling relied on immunoSEQ multiplex PCR, and the TCRdb table lists in-frame clones only, not all of them. The data contain millions of clones, approximately 92% of them singletons. The specimen sequenced was naive CD4+ T cells sorted from blood. Subset reported: CD45RA+ positively selected. The receptor source for this set is a man younger than 30 in good health.

The V and J genes are TRBV2 and TRBJ1-4, with TRBD1 as a possible D gene (5 bases). Per germline, CDR1 SNHLY and CDR2 FYNNEI. The CDR3 is made up of 16 amino acids. The V gene lost 6 bases and the J gene lost 7 bases, with 21 bases spanning the gap. CDR3 sequence: CASSLVPPGEGEKLFF. CDR3 coding DNA: TGTGCCAGCAGCCTAGTACCCCCGGGGGAGGGTGAAAAACTGTTTTTT.

CDR3: CASSLGQGASVYEQYF. The CDR3, as DNA: TGTGCCAGCAGCCTAGGACAGGGGGCATCGGTATACGAGCAGTACTTC. The V gene is TRBV5-5, the J gene TRBJ2-7; 11 bases are shared with TRBD1. The CDR3 length is 16 residues. The germline V gene has CDR1 SGHKS and CDR2 YYEKEE (reference sequence). The ends lost 4 bases at V and 4 bases at J; junction bases unmatched: 10.

V usage is TRBV2 and J usage is TRBJ2-7; D possibly corresponds to TRBD2 (6 bases). Germline V lookup: CDR1 SNHLY, CDR2 FYNNEI. Trimming shortened V by 4 bases and J by 3 bases, and 10 bases separated the two germline ends. CDR3 length equals 13 residues. The CDR3 DNA follows: TGTGCCAGCAGTGGAGGGAGGATCTACGAGCAGTACTTC. Its translation is CASSGGRIYEQYF.

The chain joins TRBV27 to TRBJ2-1; 13 bases map to TRBD2. This CDR3 is 19 amino acids long. The germline V gene encodes CDR1 MNHEY and CDR2 SMNVEV (reference sequence). V lost 3 bases to trimming and J lost 0 bases; unmatched junction nucleotides: 8. CDR3 nucleotides: TGTGCCAGCAGTTTGTGGGGGACTAGCGGGACCGTCTCCTACAATGAGCAGTTCTTC. Its protein product is CASSLWGTSGTVSYNEQFF.

This chain joins TRBV6-5 and TRBJ2-7; D is perhaps TRBD1 (6 bases). Trimming cost V 4 bases and J 4 bases, with 17 bases left between them. CDR1 is MNHEY, CDR2 SVGAGI, per germline. CDR3 size: 15 residues. In nucleotides, the CDR3 is TGTGCCAGCAGTTCTCCCCGAGGGGGAGAATACGAGCAGTACTTC. Amino acid sequence: CASSSPRGGEYEQYF.

V usage is TRBV5-1 and J usage is TRBJ2-1, with 9 nucleotides matching TRBD2. The CDR3 contains 16 residues. Germline CDR1 is SGHRS and CDR2 is YFSETQ. With V trimmed by 6 bases and J by 5 bases, 12 bases remained unmatched. Here the CDR3 DNA reads TGCGCCAGCACAAACCGCGGGGGGGCAGGCGACAATGAGCAGTTCTTC. Its translation is CASTNRGGAGDNEQFF.

This sequence joins TRBV6-5 and TRBJ2-5; D is possibly TRBD1 (5 bases). Germline lookup yields CDR1 MNHEY and CDR2 SVGAGI. V was clipped by 6 bases and J by 5 bases, with 13 bases between them. The CDR3 covers 13 residues. Written as DNA, the CDR3 is TGTGCCAGCAGGGGTGGAAGGGGCGAGACCCAGTACTTC. The encoded protein is CASRGGRGETQYF.

The rearrangement joins TRBV30 to TRBJ2-2; D possibly matches TRBD1 or TRBD2 (5 bases each). Germline-derived CDR1 and CDR2 are GTSNPN and SVGIG (reference sequence). Between the trimmed V and J ends, which lost 3 bases and 6 bases, there was a span of 11 bases. This CDR3 is built from 13 residues. CDR3 sequence reads: CAWSRDVPGELFF. The CDR3 coding sequence is TGTGCCTGGAGCCGGGACGTCCCCGGGGAGCTGTTTTTT.

Only a few counts were recorded for this clone. This sequence joins TRBV5-1 and TRBJ2-3; 7 bases are a match to TRBD2. The length of the CDR3 is 17 residues. Germline V gene data show CDR1 as SGHRS and CDR2 as YFSETQ. With 4 bases clipped from V and 0 bases from J, the junction kept 11 bases outside the gene matches. In nucleotides, the CDR3 is TGCGCCAGCAGCCACGGGGCAACTAGCGTCAGCACAGATACGCAGTATTTT. It is translated as CASSHGATSVSTDTQYF.

This chain links TRBV21-1 with TRBJ2-7; the table's D call, TRBD2, was not checked against the DNA. TRBV21-1 is given as a pseudogene. CDR3 size: 13 residues. The CDR3 nucleotides are TGTGCCAGCAGCAAAGGGGTGGCGGGCGAGCAGTACTTC. This encodes CASSKGVAGEQYF.

This chain connects TRBV19 to TRBJ2-2, with a tentative D call TRBD1 (6 bases). From germline, CDR1 is LNHDA and CDR2 SQIVND (reference sequence). Trimming took 4 bases from V and 4 from J, leaving 13 bases between them. The CDR3 has 15 amino acids. CDR3 protein: CASSTPGTTTGELFF. DNA of the CDR3: TGTGCCAGTAGTACCCCCGGGACAACCACCGGGGAGCTGTTTTTT.

As concerns this clone: Relative to the germline gene, one junction end is altered; a read error may explain this. The chain employs TRBV9 and TRBJ2-2; 12 nucleotides agree with TRBD2. Germline values: CDR1 SGDLS, CDR2 YYNGEE. This CDR3 is built from 17 residues. CDR3 DNA: TGTGCCAGCAGCGCCCAAACTAGCGGGGGGACTAGCGGGCAGCTGTTTTTT. This codes for CASSAQTSGGTSGQLFF.

The chain uses TRBV5-1 and TRBJ2-2; no reliable D call. V lost 2 bases and J 3 bases, leaving 11 bases between the germline ends. The CDR3 is 15 amino acids. CDR1 SGHRS and CDR2 YFSETQ come from the germline V gene. The CDR3 DNA reads TGCGCCAGCAGCTTCTTAACGGATTACACCGGGGAGCTGTTTTTT. It is translated as CASSFLTDYTGELFF.

Concerning this clone itself: The sample contains more than one DNA sequence encoding this CDR3. J is TRBJ1-6 and V is TRBV30; possibly TRBD1 for D (6 bases). The V end lost 0 bases, the J end lost 7 bases, and 10 bases lay between the germline ends. The CDR3 has 14 amino acids. Germline V gives CDR1 GTSNPN, CDR2 SVGIG (reference sequence). The CDR3 region has the DNA TGTGCCTGGAGTGTTGGACAGCCGAATTCACCCCTCCACTTT. Amino acids: CAWSVGQPNSPLHF.

This sequence joins TRBV11-2 and TRBJ2-7; D perhaps matches TRBD1 (5 bases). CDR1 and CDR2 from the germline V gene are SGHAT and FQNNGV. Trimming took off 4 bases at V and 2 bases at J, with 18 bases between the two ends. CDR3 length: 16 residues. In DNA, the CDR3 is TGTGCCAGCAGCTCCGCCGCAAGGACGGACACCTACGAGCAGTACTTC. It encodes CASSSAARTDTYEQYF. The full variable domain, in which reference TRBV11-2 and TRBJ2-7 provide the parts outside the CDR3, is EAGVAQSPRYKIIEKRQSVAFWCNPISGHATLYWYQQILGQGPKLLIQFQNNGVVDDSQLPKDRFSAERLKGVDSTLKIQPAKLEDSAVYLCASSSAARTDTYEQYFGPGTRLTVT.

This chain joins TRBV2 and TRBJ1-5; D remains unclear. V lost 3 bases and J lost 4, with 7 bases in between. Per germline, CDR1 SNHLY and CDR2 FYNNEI. The CDR3 has 13 amino acids. CDR3 sequence reads: CASSDGQNQPQHF. DNA for the CDR3: TGTGCCAGCAGTGACGGCCAGAATCAGCCCCAGCATTTT. The whole variable domain, filled in from reference TRBV2 and TRBJ1-5, reads EPEVTQTPSHQVTQMGQEVILRCVPISNHLYFYWYRQILGQKVEFLVSFYNNEISEKSEIFDDQFSVERPDGSNFTLKIRSTKLEDSAMYFCASSDGQNQPQHFGDGTRLSIL.